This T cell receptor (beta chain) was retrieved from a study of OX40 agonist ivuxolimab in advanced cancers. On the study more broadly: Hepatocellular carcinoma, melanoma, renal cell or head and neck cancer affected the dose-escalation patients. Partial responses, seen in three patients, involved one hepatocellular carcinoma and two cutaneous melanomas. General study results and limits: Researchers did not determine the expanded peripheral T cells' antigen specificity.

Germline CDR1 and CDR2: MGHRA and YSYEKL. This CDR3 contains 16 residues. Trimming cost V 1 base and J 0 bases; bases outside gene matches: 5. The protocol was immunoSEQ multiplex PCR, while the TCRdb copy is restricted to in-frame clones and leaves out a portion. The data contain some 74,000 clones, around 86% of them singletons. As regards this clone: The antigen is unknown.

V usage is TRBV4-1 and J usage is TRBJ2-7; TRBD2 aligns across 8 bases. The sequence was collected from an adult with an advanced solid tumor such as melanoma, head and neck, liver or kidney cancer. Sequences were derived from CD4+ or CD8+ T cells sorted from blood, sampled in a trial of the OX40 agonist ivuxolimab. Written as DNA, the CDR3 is TGCGCCAGCAGCCAAGTCCGGGCGGGGGGCTCCTACGAGCAGTACTTC. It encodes CASSQVRAGGSYEQYF.